The sequence of this TCR beta chain was determined in a study of blood T cell repertoires in COVID-19. Study-wide background: Sites in the United States, Italy and Spain provided acute and convalescent COVID-19 samples. The analysed material was cDNA or gDNA that came from T cells, B-cell-depleted T cells, or PBMCs.

In the original workflow: It was from reference gene primer amplification that nucleated cell counts were estimated. Only in-frame clones appear in the TCRdb table, and some are missing; sequencing was by immunoSEQ multiplex PCR. V, J and clone size are taken as reported in that table, and D and trimming were inferred from the DNA itself. The table includes 110,000 to 150,000 clones, almost 90% detected once. Germline CDR1 SGHRS, CDR2 YFSETQ. Trimming left V 5 bases short and J 2 bases short, with 10 bases between. The CDR3 totals 13 residues. The TCR originated in a woman in her sixties or seventies with acute or convalescent COVID-19. The V and J genes are TRBV5-1 and TRBJ1-2; D possibly corresponds to TRBD1 (6 bases). Sequencing was performed on peripheral blood. The CDR3 DNA is TGCGCCAGCAGGGACAGCTCAAACTATGGCTACACCTTC. The encoded protein is CASRDSSNYGYTF.